This T cell receptor (beta chain) comes out of a study of blood T cell repertoires in COVID-19 (dated by TCRdb to the early 2020s). As for the study more broadly: Samples from collaborators originated in the United States, Italy and Spain and spanned both the acute and convalescent phases of COVID-19. The prospective study material was composed of cDNA or gDNA derived from T cells, B-cell-depleted T cells, or PBMCs. The dataset comprised deeply sampled blood TCRbeta repertoires from subjects exposed to, actively infected with, or recovered from COVID-19. A freely available public database, intended as a resource for researchers studying the immune response to SARS-CoV-2, is where the repertoires were released. Samples were obtained from the ongoing ImmuneRACE study (first 160 participants) and from roughly 1,300 subjects provided by 6 global collaborators. The sample metadata nearly always contained a de-identified subject ID, COVID-19 status, age in years and sex. Where available, HLA class I and class II types were taken from metadata supplied by the sample provider and were not determined by assay-based typing. The paper as a whole reports these results and caveats: Clinical and demographic metadata were provided uncurated, with the amount varying by source and participant.

Another Seattle source contributed samples from volunteer blood donors who had recovered from COVID-19. Each collaborating institution followed its own protocols to collect whole blood in K2EDTA tubes. For TCRbeta analysis, collaborator samples were shipped as frozen whole blood, as isolated PBMCs, or as DNA extracted from either sample type. V is pruned by 5 bases and J by 6 bases, leaving 9 bases of the junction without a gene match. The CDR3 runs 15 residues from the cysteine to the phenylalanine. Of the read, only the CDR3 DNA is kept; its 45 bases are in frame from base 1. CDR1 and CDR2 are drawn from the germline V gene (reference sequence): SGHKS, YYEKEE. The immunoSEQ Assay, a bias-controlled multiplex PCR, was used to amplify TCRbeta CDR3 regions from genomic DNA. The paper's data handling went like this. The number of nucleated cells in each sample was estimated by amplification of reference gene primers within the assay. To quantify the absolute abundance of each unique TCRbeta CDR3 rearrangement, sequence reads were collapsed and filtered. For each sample, productive Simpson clonality was calculated as the square root of Simpson's diversity index over productive rearrangements. This immuneACCESS table, as held by TCRdb, lists in-frame sequences with V and J called but not all clones. Of the missing ones, under half trace to an unresolved V gene in checked studies; the others have no known cause. The V and J calls and clone size were taken over from that table, and D and trimming were inferred from the DNA. A total of 190,000 or so clones appear in this sample, 85% to 90% of them only once. The ten top clones hold around 0.88% of the sample.

Worth noting for this clone: The clone's antigen remains unknown. Base qualities were left out, and no much larger clone turns up one base away.

Here the chain combines TRBV5-5 and TRBJ1-3, with TRBD1 identical over 9 junction bases. Sequences were obtained from peripheral blood. This TCR was recovered from a woman under 30 who had recovered from COVID-19. In nucleotide form, the sequence is TGTGCCAGCAGGTGGGACAGGGAATCGAAAAACACCATATATTTT. Its product reads: CASRWDRESKNTIYF.